This T cell receptor beta chain was captured by sequencing in a study of cytomegalovirus exposure and HLA in healthy donors. Notes on the study in general: TCR beta sequences numbering 15,000 to 20,000 were associated with HLA alleles at 0.05 false discovery rate in a later analysis.

Concerning this clone itself: The antigen is unknown.

The PCR was carried out with 60 Vbeta primers and 13 Jbeta primers. Profiled with immunoSEQ multiplex PCR; TCRdb holds only in-frame clones, not every one. This sample carries about 120,000 clones, around two thirds of them seen once, and the ten largest clones take about 8%. Trimming removed 0 bases at V and 11 bases at J, with 14 bases between. Germline V lookup: CDR1 MNHEY, CDR2 SVGAGI. This CDR3 region has 14 residues. This sequence joins TRBV6-5 and TRBJ1-5, with a weak D call TRBD1 (5 bases). This TCR derives from a woman aged 40 to 50 in good health and CMV-seropositive. The specimen sequenced was PBMCs. The CDR3 region is CASSYSNDEGAQHF. In DNA form, the CDR3 reads TGTGCCAGCAGTTACTCGAATGATGAAGGGGCCCAGCATTTT.